This TCR beta chain was captured in a study of blood T cell repertoires in COVID-19. Germline V gene data show CDR1 as SGHAT and CDR2 as FQNNGV. The CDR3 extends over 13 amino acids. Trimming took 0 bases from V and 6 from J, leaving 9 bases between them. Generated by immunoSEQ multiplex PCR, the TCRdb table keeps only in-frame clones and is missing some. The profile shows about 250,000 clones, around 84% of them singletons. The chain has TRBV11-2 and TRBJ2-7; no clear D. This clonotype was obtained from a man in his forties who had recovered from COVID-19. Material: PBMCs or T cells enriched from blood (not recorded which). The DNA for the CDR3 is TGTGCCAGCAGCTTAGATCTGATCAGCGAGCAGTACTTC. Protein product: CASSLDLISEQYF.